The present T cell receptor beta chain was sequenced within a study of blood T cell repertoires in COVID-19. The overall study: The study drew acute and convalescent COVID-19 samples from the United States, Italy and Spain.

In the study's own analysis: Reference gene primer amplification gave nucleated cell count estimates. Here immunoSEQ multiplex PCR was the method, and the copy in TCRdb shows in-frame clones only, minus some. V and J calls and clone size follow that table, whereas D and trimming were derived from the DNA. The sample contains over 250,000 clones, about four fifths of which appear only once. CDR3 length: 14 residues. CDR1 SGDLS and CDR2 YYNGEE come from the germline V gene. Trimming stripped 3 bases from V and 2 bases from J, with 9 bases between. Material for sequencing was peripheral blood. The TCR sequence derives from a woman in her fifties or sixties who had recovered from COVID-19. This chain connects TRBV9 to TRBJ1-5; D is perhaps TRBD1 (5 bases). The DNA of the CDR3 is TGTGCCAGCAGCGAGGGAGGGGGCAATCAGCCCCAGCATTTT. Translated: CASSEGGGNQPQHF. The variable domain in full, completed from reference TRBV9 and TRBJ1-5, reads DSGVTQTPKHLITATGQRVTLRCSPRSGDLSVYWYQQSLDQGLQFLIQYYNGEERAKGNILERFSAQQFPDLHSELNLSSLELGDSALYFCASSEGGGNQPQHFGDGTRLSIL.